This T cell receptor beta chain was sequenced for a study of CD8 T cells in ankylosing spondylitis. This clonotype was seen a handful of times. The antigen remains unidentified. This CDR3 is 13 amino acids long. V shed 8 bases and J shed 8 bases, with 18 bases lying between them. Germline CDR1 SEHNR, CDR2 FQNEAQ (reference sequence). From the 5' RACE reads, TCRdb called clonotypes with MiXCR, one entry per CDR3 protein. This table holds approximately 250,000 distinct CDR3 sequences, under 8.5% found once. Study-level results: Apparently characteristic of ankylosing spondylitis blood was a TCR beta motif (under ten highly homologous variants).

The chain couples TRBV7-9 to TRBJ1-2; D is perhaps TRBD1 (5 bases). The source material was blood, either unsorted or a sorted T cell fraction (not recorded which). The TCR was taken from a female donor with ankylosing spondylitis or in good health (not recorded which). The CDR3 spells CASFGGLRRGYTF. CDR3 coding DNA: TGTGCCAGCTTCGGGGGGTTACGGAGAGGCTACACCTTC. Complete variable domain (other parts from reference TRBV7-9 and TRBJ1-2): DTGVSQNPRHKITKRGQNVTFRCDPISEHNRLYWYRQTLGQGPEFLTYFQNEAQLEKSRLLSDRFSAERPKGSFSTLEIQRTEQGDSAMYLCASFGGLRRGYTFGSGTRLTVV.